The 6 T cell receptor beta chains in this list originate from one sample, sequenced in a study of cytomegalovirus exposure and HLA in healthy donors. 13 Jbeta primers and 60 Vbeta primers were used for the PCR. Only in-frame clones appear in the TCRdb table, and some are missing; sequencing was by immunoSEQ multiplex PCR. Among about 130,000 clones listed, roughly 79% were seen once. The sequenced sample consisted of PBMCs. These receptors came from a woman aged 50 to 65 in good health and CMV-seronegative.

V is TRBV7-2 and J is TRBJ1-1; TRBD1 might be the D (5 bases). Germline V CDR1 and CDR2: SGHTA, FQGNSA. The CDR3 extends over 15 amino acids. V dropped 2 bases and J dropped 0 bases, with 10 bases sitting between them. The CDR3 coding sequence is TGTGCCAGCAGCTTAAGTACAGGAGTGAACACTGAAGCTTTCTTT. It translates to CASSLSTGVNTEAFF.

V gene TRBV9 combines with J gene TRBJ1-5, with D possibly being TRBD1 (5 bases). The V end lost 0 bases, the J end lost 7 bases, and 14 bases lay between the germline ends. Germline assignment: CDR1 SGDLS and CDR2 YYNGEE. There are 15 residues in the CDR3. CDR3 coding DNA: TGTGCCAGCAGCGTAGGGGAGGGGCTTGGACAGCCCCAGCATTTT. Amino acids: CASSVGEGLGQPQHF.

The chain combines TRBV27 with TRBJ2-7; 7 bases are a match to TRBD1. The CDR3 sequence is 13 residues long. Trimming took 2 bases from V and 7 from J; bases not matched to a gene: 5. Per the germline V gene, CDR1 is MNHEY and CDR2 is SMNVEV (reference sequence). CDR3 sequence: CASSLDRVREQYF. CDR3 DNA: TGTGCCAGCAGTTTAGACAGGGTGAGGGAGCAGTACTTC.

This chain connects TRBV29-1 to TRBJ1-4, with D possibly being TRBD1 (6 bases). Trimming shortened V by 7 bases and J by 8 bases, and 17 bases separated the two germline ends. Germline CDR1 and CDR2: SQVTM and ANQGSEA. The CDR3 runs 13 residues. CDR3 sequence (DNA): TGCAGCGGGGGAGCAGGGGCACGGGAAAAACTGTTTTTT. It yields the protein CSGGAGAREKLFF.

V gene TRBV2 combines with J gene TRBJ2-7; possible D gene TRBD1, 5 bases. This CDR3 spans 14 amino acids. CDR1 SNHLY and CDR2 FYNNEI come from the germline V gene. V lost 2 bases and J lost 5, with 13 bases in between. The CDR3 loop is CASSETGFVHEQYF. The CDR3, as DNA: TGTGCCAGCAGTGAAACAGGTTTTGTCCACGAGCAGTACTTC.

This sequence joins TRBV29-1 and TRBJ2-1; D may be TRBD1 (5 bases). In germline, CDR1 is SQVTM, CDR2 ANQGSEA. This CDR3 is built from 12 residues. V was trimmed by 7 bases and J by 8 bases, leaving 15 bases between them. The CDR3 protein is CSAGEWGDEQFF. CDR3 nucleotide sequence: TGCAGCGCCGGAGAGTGGGGCGATGAGCAGTTCTTC.